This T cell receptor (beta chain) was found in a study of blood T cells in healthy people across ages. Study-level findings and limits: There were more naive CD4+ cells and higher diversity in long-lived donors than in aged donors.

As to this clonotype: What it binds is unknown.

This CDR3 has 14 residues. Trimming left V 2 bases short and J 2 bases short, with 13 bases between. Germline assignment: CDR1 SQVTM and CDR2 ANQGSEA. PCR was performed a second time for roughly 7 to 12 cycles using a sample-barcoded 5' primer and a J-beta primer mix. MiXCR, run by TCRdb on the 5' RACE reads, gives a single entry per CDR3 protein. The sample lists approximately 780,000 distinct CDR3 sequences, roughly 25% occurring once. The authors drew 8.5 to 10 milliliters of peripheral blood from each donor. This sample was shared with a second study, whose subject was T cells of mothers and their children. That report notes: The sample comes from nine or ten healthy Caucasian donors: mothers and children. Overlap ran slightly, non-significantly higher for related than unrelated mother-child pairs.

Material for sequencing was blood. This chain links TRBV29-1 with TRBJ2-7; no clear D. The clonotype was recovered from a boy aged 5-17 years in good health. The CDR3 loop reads CSVETGAGPYEQYF. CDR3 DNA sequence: TGCAGCGTTGAAACTGGAGCAGGTCCCTACGAGCAGTACTTC.